This is a list of T cell receptor beta chains from one sample in a study of siplizumab effects on memory and regulatory T cells. Repertoires were generated with immunoSEQ multiplex PCR, while TCRdb's copy carries only in-frame clones and drops some. The profile covers more than 45,000 clones, with 95% to 98% appearing a single time and approximately 0.6% taken by the ten largest. The specimen sequenced was naive CD4+ T cells sorted from blood. The receptor set was obtained from a human donor in good health. The CDR3 runs from the conserved cysteine through the conserved F or W. The D gene is left open where the match is weak. Only part of the rows carry a size: once, few, many, or a class if the clone is expanded.

TRBJ2-7	-	TRBV6-5	-	CASSSLLPPYEQYF	TGTGCCAGCAGTTCCCTACTCCCCCCCTACGAGCAGTACTTC
TRBJ1-1	-	TRBV5-4	-	CASSLPVNTEAFF	TGTGCCAGCAGCTTGCCGGTGAACACTGAAGCTTTCTTT
TRBJ2-7	-	TRBV30	-	CAWSVEGEQYF	TGTGCCTGGAGTGTAGAGGGCGAGCAGTACTTC
TRBJ2-7	TRBD2	TRBV5-8	-	CASSLVLAGAWEQYF	TGTGCCAGCAGCTTGGTACTAGCGGGAGCTTGGGAGCAGTACTTC
TRBJ1-6	TRBD1	TRBV27	-	CASSFSSGTGMNSPLHF	TGTGCCAGCAGTTTTTCATCCGGGACAGGGATGAATTCACCCCTCCACTTT
TRBJ1-4	-	TRBV5-5	-	CASSPQGTGEKLFF	TGTGCCAGCAGCCCCCAGGGGACGGGGGAAAAACTGTTTTTT
TRBJ1-5	-	TRBV6-1	-	CASSGFRGGNQPQHF	TGTGCCAGCAGTGGGTTCAGGGGCGGCAATCAGCCCCAGCATTTT
TRBJ2-7	TRBD2	TRBV6-6	once	CASSYPPGREIYEQYF	TGTGCCAGCAGTTACCCGCCGGGGCGGGAGATATACGAGCAGTACTTC
TRBJ1-2	-	TRBV7-8	-	CASSVTGYGYTF	TGTGCCAGCAGCGTCACAGGGTATGGCTACACCTTC
TRBJ2-6	-	TRBV5-1	-	CASRYVVDNVLTF	TGCGCCAGCAGATACGTGGTCGACAACGTCCTGACTTTC
TRBJ1-4	-	TRBV19	once	CASNGLRTEKLFF	TGTGCCAGTAACGGGCTACGGACGGAAAAACTGTTTTTT
TRBJ2-7	TRBD1	TRBV6-6	-	CASSAGQGFYEQYF	TGTGCCAGCAGTGCGGGACAGGGGTTCTACGAGCAGTACTTC
TRBJ2-1	-	TRBV10-3	-	CAISGGGRDNEQFF	TGTGCCATCAGTGGGGGGGGCAGGGACAATGAGCAGTTCTTC
TRBJ2-1	TRBD1	TRBV5-1	-	CASSSGTGKLSGSSYNEQFF	TGCGCCAGCAGTTCCGGGACAGGGAAGCTGAGCGGGTCTTCCTACAATGAGCAGTTCTTC
TRBJ2-3	TRBD2	TRBV28	-	CASTQRGGTDTQYF	TGTGCCAGCACCCAGCGGGGGGGCACAGATACGCAGTATTTT
TRBJ1-2	-	TRBV5-4	-	CASSLDYHYGYTF	TGTGCCAGCAGCTTGGACTACCACTATGGCTACACCTTC
TRBJ1-2	-	TRBV12-5	-	CASGLGTGQYGYTF	-
TRBJ2-2	-	TRBV6-6	-	CASRSDSTGELFF	TGTGCCAGCAGGTCCGACAGCACCGGGGAGCTGTTTTTT
TRBJ2-3	TRBD2	TRBV29-1	-	CSVVYSGRPTDTQYF	TGCAGCGTCGTATATAGCGGGAGGCCCACAGATACGCAGTATTTT
TRBJ2-1	TRBD2	TRBV11-3	once	CASSRTGTSTYEQFF	TGTGCCAGCAGCCGCACAGGGACTAGTACCTATGAGCAGTTCTTC
TRBJ1-4	-	TRBV25-1	once	CASSEYLAGREKLFF	TGTGCCAGCAGTGAATATCTGGCAGGAAGGGAAAAACTGTTTTTT
TRBJ2-5	-	TRBV18	-	CASSPSVPVRGQETQYF	TGTGCCAGCTCACCATCGGTGCCGGTGCGGGGCCAAGAGACCCAGTACTTC
TRBJ2-1	-	TRBV10-3	-	CAIGRATTYNEQFF	TGTGCCATCGGCCGAGCCACGACCTACAATGAGCAGTTCTTC
TRBJ2-3	-	TRBV5-1	-	CASSLGSKTDTQYF	TGCGCCAGCAGCTTAGGGAGTAAGACAGATACGCAGTATTTT
TRBJ2-7	-	TRBV7-2	-	CASSLGSYEQYF	TGTGCCAGCAGCTTGGGCTCCTACGAGCAGTACTTC
TRBJ1-2	-	TRBV7-2	-	CASSLGLYWQEAGYTF	TGTGCCAGCAGCTTAGGTTTGTATTGGCAGGAGGCTGGCTACACCTTC
TRBJ2-1	TRBD2	TRBV2	-	CASMGGRSNNEQFF	TGTGCCAGCATGGGCGGGAGGTCGAACAATGAGCAGTTCTTC
TRBJ2-3	-	TRBV19	-	CASSRGATAYTQYF	TGTGCCAGTAGTCGGGGGGCTACTGCCTATACGCAGTATTTT
TRBJ1-4	-	TRBV4-1	-	CASSQEAGFTNEKLFF	TGCGCCAGCAGCCAGGAGGCGGGGTTCACTAATGAAAAACTGTTTTTT
TRBJ2-7	-	TRBV5-1	-	CASSKATTGGPYEQYF	TGCGCCAGCAGCAAAGCGACGACAGGCGGACCCTACGAGCAGTACTTC
TRBJ2-5	TRBD1	TRBV5-1	-	CASSFTGGLQETQYF	TGCGCCAGCAGCTTCACAGGGGGCCTACAAGAGACCCAGTACTTC
TRBJ2-3	TRBD2	TRBV6-4	-	CASSPGTSGRATDTQYF	TGTGCCAGCAGCCCCGGGACTAGCGGGAGGGCAACAGATACGCAGTATTTT
TRBJ1-2	-	TRBV18	-	CASSPRTEDYGYTF	TGTGCCAGCTCACCAAGGACTGAAGACTATGGCTACACCTTC
TRBJ2-7	-	TRBV7-9	once	CASSLAQAEQYF	TGTGCCAGCAGCTTAGCGCAAGCAGAGCAGTACTTC
TRBJ2-1	TRBD2	TRBV11-3	-	CASSRIRLAARPDEQFF	TGTGCCAGCAGCCGAATTCGACTAGCGGCCCGACCGGATGAGCAGTTCTTC
TRBJ2-3	-	TRBV6-5	once	CASSPGGRADTQYF	TGTGCCAGCAGTCCAGGAGGAAGAGCTGATACGCAGTATTTT
TRBJ2-3	TRBD2	TRBV7-6	-	CASSFLAGGTDTQYF	TGTGCCAGCAGCTTCCTAGCGGGGGGCACAGATACGCAGTATTTT
TRBJ2-7	-	TRBV5-1	-	CASSFSPPYEQYF	TGCGCCAGCAGCTTTTCTCCACCCTACGAGCAGTACTTC
TRBJ2-1	-	TRBV12-5	-	CASGLNRVTGNEQFF	TGTGCTAGTGGGCTTAACAGGGTCACGGGTAATGAGCAGTTCTTC
TRBJ2-5	-	TRBV7-9	-	CASSLLETQYF	TGTGCCAGCAGCTTATTGGAGACCCAGTACTTC
TRBJ2-1	TRBD2	TRBV7-8	-	CASSSGLATEQFF	TGTGCCAGCAGCTCGGGACTAGCGACAGAGCAGTTCTTC
TRBJ1-5	TRBD1	TRBV7-8	once	CASSATRDRGSQPQHF	TGTGCCAGCAGCGCTACCCGGGACAGGGGTTCCCAGCCCCAGCATTTT
TRBJ1-1	TRBD1	TRBV25-1	-	CASSALKGTGVREAEAFF	TGTGCCAGCAGTGCGTTAAAGGGGACAGGCGTTCGAGAGGCTGAAGCTTTCTTT
TRBJ1-2	-	TRBV7-8	-	CASSFSVPGASGYTF	TGTGCCAGCAGCTTTTCCGTCCCGGGGGCTTCTGGCTACACCTTC
TRBJ1-1	-	TRBV11-3	-	CASSLVTEAFF	TGTGCCAGCAGCTTAGTCACTGAAGCTTTCTTT
TRBJ2-2	TRBD2	TRBV9	-	CASSVVGGRGYTGELFF	TGTGCCAGCAGCGTAGTAGGCGGGAGAGGTTACACCGGGGAGCTGTTTTTT
TRBJ2-3	-	TRBV5-6	-	CASSWLSQALSDTQYF	TGTGCCAGCAGCTGGTTATCTCAGGCTCTCTCGGATACGCAGTATTTT
TRBJ1-5	-	TRBV7-9	-	CASSLGFREGVNQPQHF	TGTGCCAGCAGCTTAGGGTTCCGGGAAGGGGTCAATCAGCCCCAGCATTTT